The 32 T cell receptor beta chains listed next were all sequenced from one sample in a study of blood T cell repertoires in COVID-19. Libraries were prepared by immunoSEQ multiplex PCR; TCRdb keeps only in-frame clonotypes and omits some of them. The data show some 200,000 clones, 78% seen once. Sequencing was carried out using PBMCs or T cells enriched from blood (not recorded which). These receptors all come from a woman aged 45-59 years who had recovered from COVID-19.

The gene calls are TRBV7-2 and TRBJ1-3; D might be TRBD1 (5 bases). V was trimmed by 5 bases and J by 0 bases, leaving 14 bases between them. The CDR3 runs to 16 residues. Germline-derived CDR1 and CDR2 are SGHTA and FQGNSA. The CDR3 sequence: CASSHGGGISGNTIYF. The CDR3 bases are TGTGCCAGCAGCCACGGGGGGGGGATCTCTGGAAACACCATATATTTT. The complete variable domain, with remaining parts taken from reference TRBV7-2 and TRBJ1-3, reads GAGVSQSPSNKVTEKGKDVELRCDPISGHTALYWYRQSLGQGLEFLIYFQGNSAPDKSGLPSDRFSAERTGGSVSTLTIQRTQQEDSAVYLCASSHGGGISGNTIYFGEGSWLTVV.

In DNA form, the CDR3 reads TGTGCCAGCAAAGGGGGTGGCGGAAACACCATATATTTT. It translates to CASKGGGGNTIYF. This chain links TRBV3-1 (or the pseudogene TRBV3-2) with TRBJ1-3; maybe TRBD1 (6 bases). V dropped 7 bases and J dropped 4 bases, with 11 bases sitting between them. The CDR3 is 13 residues long. Germline CDR1 LGHDT, CDR2 YNNKEL (reference sequence).

The chain carries TRBV21-1 and TRBJ1-4. TRBV21-1 is termed a pseudogene. CDR3 length: 13 residues. CDR3 protein: CARGRGVLEKLFF. The CDR3 DNA is TGTGCCAGGGGGAGGGGTGTGCTAGAAAAACTGTTTTTT.

In this sample, this clone turned up once. The V call is TRBV18, the J call TRBJ2-7, with D perhaps matching TRBD2 (5 bases). The CDR3 runs 13 residues. Deletions cut 6 bases from V and 3 bases from J, with 12 bases between. CDR1 is KGHSH and CDR2 is LQKENI in the germline V gene. DNA of the CDR3: TGTGCCAGCTCGCGCGGGCCCTTCTACGAGCAGTACTTC. Its protein product is CASSRGPFYEQYF.

In this sample, this clone turned up a few times. V usage is TRBV27 and J usage is TRBJ1-1; D ambiguous. CDR3 length equals 14 residues. V was shortened by 8 bases and J by 4 bases, with 17 bases between the two germline ends. Germline V gives CDR1 MNHEY, CDR2 SMNVEV (reference sequence). The CDR3 DNA follows: TGTGCCAGCCGTAGGGTGGAGAGGGTCACTGAAGCTTTCTTT. Its translation: CASRRVERVTEAFF.

The chain employs TRBV15 and TRBJ1-4; tentative D call: TRBD1 (5 bases). The CDR3 is made up of 15 amino acids. V dropped 0 bases and J dropped 8 bases, with 13 bases sitting between them. Germline CDR1 is LNHNV and CDR2 is YYDKDF (reference sequence). In nucleotides, the CDR3 is TGTGCCACCAGCAGAGATCTGGGGACTGGAGAAAAACTGTTTTTT. Translated: CATSRDLGTGEKLFF.

This clone occurred once. The chain is built from TRBV4-1 and TRBJ2-4, with 9 bases fitting TRBD2. The CDR3 has 15 residues. V lost 4 bases and J lost 0; bases outside the gene matches: 1. Germline V gene sequence: CDR1 MGHRA, CDR2 YSYEKL. As DNA, the CDR3 is TGCGCCAGCAGCCCAGCGGGAGGAGCCAAAAACATTCAGTACTTC. Encoded protein: CASSPAGGAKNIQYF.

The J gene is TRBJ2-3, the V gene TRBV28; 7 nucleotides agree with TRBD1. After removal of 5 bases from V and 2 bases from J, the junction contained 10 bases not matched to a gene. CDR1 is MDHEN, CDR2 SYDVKM, per germline. This CDR3 is 16 amino acids long. The chain's CDR3 is CASSPKGGEITDTQYF. CDR3 DNA sequence: TGTGCCAGCAGTCCTAAAGGGGGCGAGATCACAGATACGCAGTATTTT. Variable domain in full (rest from reference TRBV28 and TRBJ2-3): DVKVTQSSRYLVKRTGEKVFLECVQDMDHENMFWYRQDPGLGLRLIYFSYDVKMKEKGDIPEGYSVSREKKERFSLILESASTNQTSMYLCASSPKGGEITDTQYFGPGTRLTVL.

The chain combines TRBV7-2 with TRBJ2-7; 8 positions agree with TRBD2. Per the germline V gene, CDR1 is SGHTA and CDR2 is FQGNSA. V lost 1 base and J lost 0; bases outside the gene matches: 5. The CDR3 consists of 16 residues. In DNA, the CDR3 is TGTGCCAGCAGCTTAGTTGGCGGGGGGTTCTCCTACGAGCAGTACTTC. Translated, it gives CASSLVGGGFSYEQYF.

The V call is TRBV19, the J call TRBJ2-3; TRBD2 matches at 14 bases. CDR3 size: 18 residues. Trimming removed 5 bases from V and 3 bases from J; junction bases left unmatched: 10. Germline V gene lookup returns CDR1 LNHDA and CDR2 SQIVND (reference sequence). The CDR3 loop reads CASSFKFGTSGRTDTQYF. CDR3 sequence (DNA): TGTGCCAGTAGTTTCAAATTCGGGACTAGCGGGAGAACAGATACGCAGTATTTT.

The V and J genes are TRBV4-1 and TRBJ2-7, with TRBD1 identical over 12 bases. V was clipped by 3 bases and J by 7 bases; unmatched bases: 13. Germline V gene sequence: CDR1 MGHRA, CDR2 YSYEKL. The length of the CDR3 is 17 residues. The CDR3 sequence is CASSHPPPGQGASEQYF. The CDR3 DNA follows: TGCGCCAGCAGCCATCCTCCACCGGGACAGGGGGCGTCTGAGCAGTACTTC.

The chain is built from TRBV12-3 or TRBV12-4 and TRBJ1-2, with 7 bases lining up with TRBD1. The V and J ends lost 1 base and 8 bases, in that order; junction bases with no gene match: 4. The CDR3 length is 13 residues. CDR3 region: CASSLEGAQGYTF. The CDR3 coding sequence is TGTGCCAGCAGTTTAGAGGGGGCGCAGGGCTACACCTTC.

J is TRBJ2-2 and V is TRBV9, with 7 bases fitting TRBD2. After removal of 0 bases from V and 4 bases from J, the junction contained 12 bases not matched to a gene. Germline V CDR1 and CDR2: SGDLS, YYNGEE. CDR3 size: 18 residues. CDR3 sequence (DNA): TGTGCCAGCAGCGTAGAGGGTTTACTAGCGTGGGGCACCGGGGAGCTGTTTTTT. This codes for CASSVEGLLAWGTGELFF.

The rearrangement links TRBV5-1 to TRBJ2-1; D might be TRBD2 (6 bases). There are 15 residues in the CDR3. V was pared by 6 bases and J by 0 bases, with 13 bases between. In germline, CDR1 is SGHRS, CDR2 YFSETQ. The CDR3 loop reads CASTSSVSSYNEQFF. As DNA, the CDR3 is TGCGCCAGCACCTCTAGCGTAAGCTCCTACAATGAGCAGTTCTTC.

This clone appeared once. V gene TRBV7-2 combines with J gene TRBJ2-3, with TRBD2 matching 9 bases. The V gene's germline CDR1 is SGHTA and CDR2 FQGNSA. The CDR3 contains 15 residues. V gave up 7 bases and J gave up 1 base; unmatched junction bases: 6. This chain's CDR3 is CASTTLAGGTDTQYF. The CDR3 region has the DNA TGTGCCAGCACCACTTTAGCGGGAGGCACAGATACGCAGTATTTT.

The chain couples TRBV7-8 to TRBJ2-7; 13 bases align to TRBD2. With 0 bases clipped from V and 5 bases from J, the junction kept 7 bases outside the gene matches. The length of the CDR3 is 17 residues. Germline loops: CDR1 SGHVS, CDR2 FQNEAQ. The CDR3 sequence is CASSLAGGLAGFHEQYF. The CDR3 nucleotides read TGTGCCAGCAGCTTAGCGGGGGGACTAGCGGGATTTCACGAGCAGTACTTC.

The V gene is TRBV2, the J gene TRBJ1-6; D is possibly TRBD1 (5 bases). This CDR3 spans 14 amino acids. Trimming pared 0 bases from V and 10 bases from J, leaving 10 bases between. The germline gives CDR1 SNHLY, CDR2 FYNNEI. The CDR3 is CASSEARGRSPLHF. The CDR3 DNA reads as TGTGCCAGCAGTGAAGCGCGGGGGAGGTCACCCCTCCACTTT.

V and J are TRBV4-1 and TRBJ2-3; 15 positions match TRBD2. The J segment lost 2 bases and the V segment lost 4 bases, leaving 10 bases of the junction unmatched. CDR1 is MGHRA, CDR2 YSYEKL, per germline. The CDR3 length is 19 residues. The CDR3 reads CASSRGLAGGPPFTDTQYF. CDR3 DNA sequence: TGCGCCAGCAGCCGTGGACTAGCGGGAGGGCCCCCATTCACAGATACGCAGTATTTT.

As to this clone: The same CDR3 arises from other DNA sequences in this sample as well. The V call is TRBV9, the J call TRBJ2-2; no reliable D call. CDR1 is SGDLS and CDR2 is YYNGEE in the germline V gene. V lost 0 bases and J lost 5, with 5 bases in between. CDR3 length: 13 residues. CDR3 loop: CASSVGGTGELFF. The CDR3 bases are TGTGCCAGCAGCGTAGGAGGAACCGGGGAGCTGTTTTTT.

This clone was picked up a small number of times. V and J are TRBV27 and TRBJ2-1, with 11 bases matching TRBD1. CDR1 and CDR2 (germline): MNHEY, SMNVEV (reference sequence). The J segment lost 6 bases and the V segment lost 7 bases, leaving 8 bases of the junction unmatched. The CDR3 spans 15 residues. DNA for the CDR3: TGTGCCAGCACCTCAGGGACAGGGGGGTCCAATGAGCAGTTCTTC. As protein: CASTSGTGGSNEQFF.

The chain is built from TRBV28 and TRBJ2-1; 12 nucleotides line up with TRBD2. V shed 6 bases and J 8 bases; nucleotides not matched to a gene: 8. Germline V gives CDR1 MDHEN, CDR2 SYDVKM. The CDR3 runs 15 residues. The CDR3 DNA reads as TGTGCCAGCAGCAAACTAGCGGGAGGTCGGGATGAGCAGTTCTTC. This sequence encodes CASSKLAGGRDEQFF.

The CDR3 reads CASSLAGGSQETQYF. In DNA form, the CDR3 reads TGTGCCAGCAGTTTAGCGGGAGGCTCCCAAGAGACCCAGTACTTC. The chain recombines TRBV28 with TRBJ2-5; 8 bases map to TRBD2. With V trimmed by 2 bases and J by 1 base, 3 bases remained unmatched. Germline V lookup: CDR1 MDHEN, CDR2 SYDVKM. The CDR3 covers 15 residues.

The rearrangement joins TRBV11-2 to TRBJ2-7; D unresolved. The CDR3 is 11 residues long. Germline loops: CDR1 SGHAT, CDR2 FQNNGV. Trimming took 1 base from V and 6 from J, leaving 4 bases between them. DNA for the CDR3: TGTGCCAGCAGCTTAGCATCCGAGCAGTACTTC. Amino acids: CASSLASEQYF.

The J gene is TRBJ1-3, the V gene TRBV2; 9 positions agree with TRBD1. The V gene end was trimmed by 7 bases and the J gene end by 3 bases; junction bases not matched to a gene: 4. CDR3 length equals 14 residues. Germline V CDR1 and CDR2: SNHLY, FYNNEI. CDR3 region: CASKDRGRGNTIYF. The CDR3 coding sequence is TGTGCCAGCAAGGACAGGGGACGTGGAAACACCATATATTTT.

As DNA, the CDR3 is TGCAGCGTAGCCGGACTAGCGGGCGAGCGGGAGTTCTTC. It specifies CSVAGLAGEREFF. This sequence joins TRBV29-1 and TRBJ2-1, with 11 positions matching TRBD2. Germline CDR1 SQVTM, CDR2 ANQGSEA. CDR3 length: 13 amino acids. The V segment lost 6 bases and the J segment 14 bases; nucleotides outside the gene matches: 12.

This rearrangement joins TRBV7-3 to TRBJ2-7; D not certain. Trimming removed 1 base from V and 4 bases from J, with 11 bases in between. The CDR3 runs to 14 residues. Germline CDR1 is SGHTA and CDR2 is FQGTGA. The CDR3 coding sequence is TGTGCCAGCAGCTTAAGCGGTGTCGGGTACGAGCAGTACTTC. Amino acids: CASSLSGVGYEQYF.

The rearrangement joins TRBV6-5 to TRBJ2-7, with D possibly TRBD2 on 6 matching bases. Trimming pared 7 bases from V and 2 bases from J, leaving 12 bases between. The CDR3 is 13 residues long. Germline V gene lookup returns CDR1 MNHEY and CDR2 SVGAGI. CDR3: CASMGGGPYEQYF. The CDR3 DNA reads as TGTGCCAGCATGGGGGGAGGCCCCTACGAGCAGTACTTC.

The CDR3 protein is CASSLEDSYEQYF. CDR3 DNA sequence: TGTGCCAGCAGCTTAGAAGACAGTTACGAGCAGTACTTC. The chain is built from TRBV7-6 and TRBJ2-7; perhaps TRBD1 as D (5 bases). Germline CDR1 and CDR2: SGHVS and FNYEAQ. CDR3 length: 13 amino acids. The ends were cut back, 1 base at V and 4 bases at J, with 8 bases in the middle.

This clone was recorded a few times. The chain carries TRBV30 and TRBJ1-2; 10 bases align to TRBD1. Germline loops: CDR1 GTSNPN, CDR2 SVGIG (reference sequence). J lost 3 bases, V lost 5 bases, and 6 bases had no gene match. This CDR3 contains 14 residues. For the CDR3, the DNA is TGTGCCTGGTCAGCCGGGACAGGGGACTATGGCTACACCTTC. Its protein is CAWSAGTGDYGYTF.

The chain joins TRBV19 to TRBJ2-3; 8 nucleotides agree with TRBD1. CDR1 is LNHDA and CDR2 is SQIVND in the germline V gene (reference sequence). Trimming at V came to 5 bases and at J to 5 bases, leaving 9 bases not matched to a gene. The CDR3 runs 15 residues. The CDR3 spells CASSGARGRVDTQYF. CDR3 DNA: TGTGCCAGTAGTGGCGCCAGGGGGCGTGTAGATACGCAGTATTTT.

This chain connects TRBV19 to TRBJ1-5; 9 bases map to TRBD1. The CDR3 covers 16 residues. The trim removed 10 bases at V and 0 bases at J, leaving 10 bases unmatched. The germline CDR1 and CDR2 sequences are LNHDA and SQIVND (reference sequence). The CDR3 region has the DNA TGTGCCATAGGGGACAGGGTAAAATCTAGCAATCAGCCCCAGCATTTT. Translation gives CAIGDRVKSSNQPQHF.

This chain links TRBV3-1 (or the pseudogene TRBV3-2) with TRBJ1-4, with TRBD1 matching over 9 bases. The V gene's germline CDR1 is LGHDT and CDR2 YNNKEL (reference sequence). The CDR3 is 15 residues long. The V and J ends lost 4 bases and 8 bases, in that order; junction bases with no gene match: 8. The CDR3 reads CASSPMRTGAEKLFF. The CDR3 bases are TGTGCCAGCAGCCCGATGAGGACAGGGGCCGAAAAACTGTTTTTT.